The entry that follows covers one T cell receptor beta chain sequence. The target of this receptor is not known. Per-nucleotide qualities are absent, and no much larger clonotype sits a single base away. This specimen comes from a study of siplizumab effects on memory and regulatory T cells (dated by TCRdb to about 2019). Study-level background: The effect of the anti-CD2 antibody siplizumab on alloreactive T-cell subsets was examined in allogeneic mixed lymphocyte reactions constructed from human PBMCs. Here is what the overall study found, with its caveats: The cumulative frequency of alloreactive sequences traceable to unstimulated CD4+ memory T cells was significantly reduced by siplizumab. No functional confirmation was obtained for the suppressive function of proliferating Tregs from siplizumab cultures. About 75-96% of proliferating CD4+ or CD8+ clones could not be given a naive or memory phenotype. Compared with memory T cells, unstimulated naive T cells appeared more diverse, and naive cells seemed to make a substantial contribution to the alloresponse. Sequences below about 10^-5 frequency were poorly captured, so only a minor fraction of alloreactive clones could be mapped to unstimulated subsets. Among mappable alloreactive CD4+ clones, the Treg-derived fraction averaged approximately 66% with siplizumab versus around 25% in control reactions.

Sorted unstimulated T cells, along with proliferating T cells recovered from mixed lymphocyte reactions, underwent TCRbeta CDR3 sequencing. Fresh whole blood from roughly ten HLA-typed healthy donors was used to isolate PBMCs. The method behind the library was the immunoSEQ multiplex PCR assay. Some 1.1 x 10^5 TCR templates per sample were assayed by the deep sequencing platform. Genomic DNA extracted from sorted T cells was used for TCRbeta CDR3 sequencing. The paper's data handling went like this. Clonal analysis of TCRbeta CDR3 data was done in the R programming language. Comparing unstimulated samples against CFSE-low samples taken after the reaction was how alloreactive CD4+ and CD8+ clones were defined. Regulatory or non-regulatory origin was assigned to alloreactive CD4+ clones by matching of sequences to sorted unstimulated Treg and non-Treg repertoires. TCRdb re-hosts the immuneACCESS table, in-frame sequences only. Its copies lack some clones; in the studies checked, an unresolved V gene accounts for under half of them, and the cause for the rest is not known. The V and J calls and clone size come from that table; D and trimming were worked out from the DNA. For this sample there are more than 85,000 clones; about nine tenths appear just once. The ten top clones hold roughly 2.6% of the sample.

The source is a human donor in good health. Some clones in this sample may be carry-over from other donors' samples. What was sequenced was CD4+ T cells sorted from blood.

At the DNA level, the sequence is TGTGCCAGCAGTGAATTGGCAGGGGGCGTGGAAAAACTGTTTTTT. Its coded protein is CASSELAGGVEKLFF. The chain was built from TRBV6-1 and TRBJ1-4, with 8 bases aligning to TRBD1. CDR3 length: 15 amino acids, cysteine to phenylalanine. Only the CDR3 DNA is retained, 45 bases long and in frame from the first base. Trimming leaves V shorter by 2 bases and J shorter by 8 bases, with the junction holding 7 bases beyond the gene matches. Based on the germline V gene, the CDR1 and CDR2 sequences are MNHNS and SASEGT.